These T cell receptor beta chains were read from a single sample in a study of shared clonotypes between healthy human individuals. The protocol was immunoSEQ multiplex PCR, while the TCRdb copy is restricted to in-frame clones and leaves out a portion. The sample lists around 300,000 clones, about nine tenths occurring once. The specimen was memory CD8+ T cells sorted from blood. The receptors were gathered from a man between 18 and 29 years old in good health. Both conserved end residues are part of each CDR3. A D gene is named only where the DNA matches it firmly.

d_gene: -; j_gene: TRBJ1-4; v_gene: TRBV7-8; CDR3aa: CASSLGQHNEKLFF; CDR3nt: TGTGCCAGCAGCTTAGGGCAGCATAATGAAAAACTGTTTTTT
d_gene: -; j_gene: TRBJ2-2; v_gene: TRBV27; CDR3aa: CASSSGTRNTGELFF; CDR3nt: TGTGCCAGCAGTTCCGGGACGAGGAACACCGGGGAGCTGTTTTTT
d_gene: -; j_gene: TRBJ2-7; v_gene: TRBV7-2; CDR3aa: CASSHHEGYEQYF; CDR3nt: TGTGCCAGCAGCCATCACGAAGGGTACGAGCAGTACTTC
d_gene: TRBD1; j_gene: TRBJ1-3; v_gene: TRBV19; CDR3aa: CASSDREADGNTIYF; CDR3nt: TGTGCCAGTAGTGACAGGGAAGCGGATGGAAACACCATATATTTT
d_gene: -; j_gene: TRBJ2-7; v_gene: TRBV14; CDR3aa: CASSQDSYYEQYF; CDR3nt: TGTGCCAGCAGCCAGGACTCCTACTACGAGCAGTACTTC
d_gene: -; j_gene: TRBJ2-4; v_gene: TRBV5-6; CDR3aa: CASNGAKNIQYF; CDR3nt: TGTGCCAGCAATGGGGCCAAAAACATTCAGTACTTC
d_gene: TRBD2; j_gene: TRBJ2-1; v_gene: TRBV27; CDR3aa: CASSPGLGLSYNEQFF; CDR3nt: TGTGCCAGCAGTCCTGGACTAGGTCTCTCCTACAATGAGCAGTTCTTC
d_gene: -; j_gene: TRBJ2-7; v_gene: TRBV6-1; CDR3aa: CASTGIYEQYF; CDR3nt: TGTGCCAGCACAGGGATCTACGAGCAGTACTTC
d_gene: -; j_gene: TRBJ2-2; v_gene: TRBV5-4; CDR3aa: CASSLYSGELFF; CDR3nt: TGTGCCAGCAGCTTGTATTCCGGGGAGCTGTTTTTT
d_gene: -; j_gene: TRBJ1-1; v_gene: TRBV9; CDR3aa: CASSAGVLRNTEAFF; CDR3nt: TGTGCCAGCTCTGCCGGGGTCCTGAGGAACACTGAAGCTTTCTTT
d_gene: TRBD1; j_gene: TRBJ2-7; v_gene: TRBV25-1; CDR3aa: CASSSQGGRSYEQYF; CDR3nt: TGTGCCAGCAGTTCGCAAGGGGGCAGATCCTACGAGCAGTACTTC
d_gene: TRBD1; j_gene: TRBJ1-1; v_gene: TRBV4-3; CDR3aa: CASSQVFRTGGTEAFF; CDR3nt: TGCGCCAGCAGCCAAGTTTTTAGGACAGGGGGCACTGAAGCTTTCTTT
d_gene: TRBD1; j_gene: TRBJ1-2; v_gene: TRBV5-6; CDR3aa: CASSLGDTGEAYGYTF; CDR3nt: TGTGCCAGCAGCTTGGGTGATACAGGGGAGGCCTATGGCTACACCTTC
d_gene: -; j_gene: TRBJ2-5; v_gene: TRBV6-5; CDR3aa: CASSMTGTQETQYF; CDR3nt: TGTGCCAGCAGTATGACAGGTACCCAAGAGACCCAGTACTTC
d_gene: TRBD1; j_gene: TRBJ1-2; v_gene: TRBV5-6; CDR3aa: CASSFGEGQGFGYTF; CDR3nt: TGTGCCAGCAGCTTTGGGGAGGGACAGGGGTTTGGCTACACCTTC
d_gene: -; j_gene: TRBJ2-1; v_gene: TRBV30; CDR3aa: CAWSVPDYYNEQFF; CDR3nt: TGTGCCTGGAGTGTGCCAGACTACTACAATGAGCAGTTCTTC